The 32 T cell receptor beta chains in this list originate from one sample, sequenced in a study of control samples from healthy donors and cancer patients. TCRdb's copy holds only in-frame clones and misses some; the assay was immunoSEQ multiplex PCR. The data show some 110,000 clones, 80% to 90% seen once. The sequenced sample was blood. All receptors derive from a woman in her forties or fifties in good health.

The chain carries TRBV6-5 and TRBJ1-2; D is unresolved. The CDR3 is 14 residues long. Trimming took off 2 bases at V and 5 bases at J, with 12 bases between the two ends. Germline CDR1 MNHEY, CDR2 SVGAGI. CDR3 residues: CASSYGEFSYGYTF. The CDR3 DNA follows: TGTGCCAGCAGTTACGGGGAGTTTTCATATGGCTACACCTTC.

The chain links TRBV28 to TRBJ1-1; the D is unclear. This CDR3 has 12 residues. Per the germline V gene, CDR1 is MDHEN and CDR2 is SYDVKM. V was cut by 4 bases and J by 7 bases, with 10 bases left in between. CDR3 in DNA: TGTGCCAGCAGTTCCCCCCCGGGTGAAGCTTTCTTT. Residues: CASSSPPGEAFF.

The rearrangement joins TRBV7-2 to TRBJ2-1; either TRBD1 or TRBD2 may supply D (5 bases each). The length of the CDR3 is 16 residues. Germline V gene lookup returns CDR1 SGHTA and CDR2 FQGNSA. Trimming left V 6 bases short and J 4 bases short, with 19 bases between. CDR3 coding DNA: TGTGCCAGCAGGTCTCGCACCGGGACGGATTACAATGAGCAGTTCTTC. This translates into CASRSRTGTDYNEQFF.

The CDR3 DNA reads as TGTGCCAGCAGTGAAGGATTCGGGACTAGCGACGAGCAGTACTTC. Translated: CASSEGFGTSDEQYF. The rearrangement uses TRBV2 and TRBJ2-7; 10 positions match TRBD2. The germline V gene has CDR1 SNHLY and CDR2 FYNNEI. Germline trimming cut 1 base from V and 5 bases from J; bases unmatched to any gene: 5. The CDR3 loop spans 15 amino acids.

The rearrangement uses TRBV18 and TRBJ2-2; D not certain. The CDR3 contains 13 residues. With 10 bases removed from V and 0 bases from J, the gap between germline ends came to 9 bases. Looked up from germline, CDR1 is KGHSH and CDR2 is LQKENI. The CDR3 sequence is CATPDPNTGELFF. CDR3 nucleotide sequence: TGTGCCACCCCAGACCCGAACACCGGGGAGCTGTTTTTT. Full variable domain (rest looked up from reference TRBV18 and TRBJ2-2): NAGVMQNPRHLVRRRGQEARLRCSPMKGHSHVYWYRQLPEEGLKFMVYLQKENIIDESGMPKERFSAEFPKEGPSILRIQQVVRGDSAAYFCATPDPNTGELFFGEGSRLTVL.

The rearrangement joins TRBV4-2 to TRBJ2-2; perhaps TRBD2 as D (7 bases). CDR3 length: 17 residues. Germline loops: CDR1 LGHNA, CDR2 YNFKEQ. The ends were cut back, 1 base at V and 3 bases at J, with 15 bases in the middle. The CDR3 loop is CASSQGVGGRHTGELFF. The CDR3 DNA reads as TGTGCCAGCAGCCAAGGTGTCGGGGGGCGGCACACCGGGGAGCTGTTTTTT.

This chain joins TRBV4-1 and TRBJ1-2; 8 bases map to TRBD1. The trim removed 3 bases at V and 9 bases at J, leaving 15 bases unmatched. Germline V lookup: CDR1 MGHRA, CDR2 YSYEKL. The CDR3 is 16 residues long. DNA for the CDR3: TGCGCCAGCAGCCAGGGCCTCGGAAGGACAGGGAGTCGCTACACCTTC. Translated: CASSQGLGRTGSRYTF.

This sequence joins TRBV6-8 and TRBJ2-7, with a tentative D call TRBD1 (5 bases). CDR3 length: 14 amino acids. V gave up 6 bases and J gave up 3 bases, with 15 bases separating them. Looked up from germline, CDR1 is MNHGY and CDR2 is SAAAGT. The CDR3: CASSPRTPYYEQYF. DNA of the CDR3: TGTGCCAGCAGCCCCCGGACACCCTACTACGAGCAGTACTTC.

The CDR3 bases are TGTGCCAGCAGCATTAGCGGGGGGGACACAGATACGCAGTATTTT. It translates to CASSISGGDTDTQYF. The rearrangement uses TRBV11-3 and TRBJ2-3, with 11 nucleotides matching TRBD2. Looked up from germline, CDR1 is SGHNT and CDR2 is YENEEA. After removal of 5 bases from V and 2 bases from J, the junction contained 3 bases not matched to a gene. The CDR3 sequence is 15 residues long.

CDR3 sequence: CASTPRTGHEQYF. As DNA, the CDR3 is TGTGCCAGCACCCCCAGGACAGGGCACGAGCAGTACTTC. The chain links TRBV12-3 or TRBV12-4 to TRBJ2-7; 8 nucleotides line up with TRBD1. The CDR3 runs to 13 residues. Germline trimming cut 7 bases from V and 5 bases from J; bases unmatched to any gene: 7.

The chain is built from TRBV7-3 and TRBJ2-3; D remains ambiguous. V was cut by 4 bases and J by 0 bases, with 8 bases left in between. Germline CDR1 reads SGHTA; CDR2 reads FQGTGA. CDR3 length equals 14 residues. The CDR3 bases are TGTGCCAGCAGCTCTCGTGGGAGCACAGATACGCAGTATTTT. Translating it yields CASSSRGSTDTQYF.

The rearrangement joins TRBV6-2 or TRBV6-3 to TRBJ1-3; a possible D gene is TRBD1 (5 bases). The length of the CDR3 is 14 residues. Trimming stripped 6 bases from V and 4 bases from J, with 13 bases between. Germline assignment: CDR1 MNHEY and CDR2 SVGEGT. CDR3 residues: CASSFLGVGNTIYF. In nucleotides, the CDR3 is TGTGCCAGCAGCTTCTTGGGGGTCGGAAACACCATATATTTT.

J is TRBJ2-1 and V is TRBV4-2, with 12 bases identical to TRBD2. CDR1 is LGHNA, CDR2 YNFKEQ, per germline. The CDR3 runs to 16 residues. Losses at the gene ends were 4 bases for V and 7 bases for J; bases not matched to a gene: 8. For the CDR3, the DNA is TGTGCCAGCAGCCGACCGACTAGCGGGGGTAAAAATGAGCAGTTCTTC. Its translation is CASSRPTSGGKNEQFF.

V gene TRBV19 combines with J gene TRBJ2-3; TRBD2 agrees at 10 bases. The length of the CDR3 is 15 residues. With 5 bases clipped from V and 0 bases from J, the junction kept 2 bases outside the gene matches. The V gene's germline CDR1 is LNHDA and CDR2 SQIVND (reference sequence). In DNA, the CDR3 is TGTGCCAGTAGTGTGACTAGCGGGAGCACAGATACGCAGTATTTT. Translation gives CASSVTSGSTDTQYF.

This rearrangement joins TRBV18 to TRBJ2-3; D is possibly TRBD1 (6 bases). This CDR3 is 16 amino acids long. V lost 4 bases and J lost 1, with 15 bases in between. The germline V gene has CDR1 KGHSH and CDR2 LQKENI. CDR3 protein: CASSRLPGVGTDTQYF. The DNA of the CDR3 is TGTGCCAGCTCACGCCTCCCAGGGGTGGGCACAGATACGCAGTATTTT.

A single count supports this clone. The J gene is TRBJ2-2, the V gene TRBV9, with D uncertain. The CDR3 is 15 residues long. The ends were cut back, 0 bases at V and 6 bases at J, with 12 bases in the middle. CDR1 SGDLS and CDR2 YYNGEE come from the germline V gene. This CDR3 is CASSVVGLGAGELFF. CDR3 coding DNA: TGTGCCAGCAGCGTAGTAGGTTTGGGCGCCGGGGAGCTGTTTTTT.

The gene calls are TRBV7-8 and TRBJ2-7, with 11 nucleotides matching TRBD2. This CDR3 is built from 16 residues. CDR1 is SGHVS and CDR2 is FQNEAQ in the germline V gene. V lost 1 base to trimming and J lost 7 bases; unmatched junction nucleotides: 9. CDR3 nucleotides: TGTGCCAGCAGCTTAGATCGGCTAGCGGGAGGTGGGGAGCAGTACTTC. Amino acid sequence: CASSLDRLAGGGEQYF.

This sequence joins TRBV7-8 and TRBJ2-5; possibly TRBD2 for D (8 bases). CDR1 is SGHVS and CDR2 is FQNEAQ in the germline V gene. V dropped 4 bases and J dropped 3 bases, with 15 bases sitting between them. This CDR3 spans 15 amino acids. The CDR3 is CASSSGGTREETQYF. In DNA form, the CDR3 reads TGTGCCAGCAGCTCAGGGGGGACTAGAGAAGAGACCCAGTACTTC.

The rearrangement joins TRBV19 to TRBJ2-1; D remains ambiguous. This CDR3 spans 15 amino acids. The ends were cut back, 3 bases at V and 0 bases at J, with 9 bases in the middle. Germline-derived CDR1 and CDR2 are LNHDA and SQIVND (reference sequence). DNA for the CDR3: TGTGCCAGTAGTATGGGTTCGCACTCCTACAATGAGCAGTTCTTC. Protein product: CASSMGSHSYNEQFF.

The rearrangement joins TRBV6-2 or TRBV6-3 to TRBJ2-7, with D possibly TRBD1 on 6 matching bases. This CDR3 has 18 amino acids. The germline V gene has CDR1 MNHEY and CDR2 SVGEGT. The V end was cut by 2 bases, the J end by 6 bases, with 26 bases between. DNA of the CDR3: TGTGCCAGCAGTTACGTCGCCCCGGACAAGGGGGAATGGAGCGAGCAGTACTTC. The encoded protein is CASSYVAPDKGEWSEQYF.

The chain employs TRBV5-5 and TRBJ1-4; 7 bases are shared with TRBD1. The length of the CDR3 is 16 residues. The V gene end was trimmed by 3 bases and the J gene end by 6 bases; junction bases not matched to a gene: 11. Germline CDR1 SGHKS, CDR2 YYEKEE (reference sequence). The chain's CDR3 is CASSWLPGGADEKLFF. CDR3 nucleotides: TGTGCCAGCAGCTGGCTTCCAGGGGGGGCTGATGAAAAACTGTTTTTT.

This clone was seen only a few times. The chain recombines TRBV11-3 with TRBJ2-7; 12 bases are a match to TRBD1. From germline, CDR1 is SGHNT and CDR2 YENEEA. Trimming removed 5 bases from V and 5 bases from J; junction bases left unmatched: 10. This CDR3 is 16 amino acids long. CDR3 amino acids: CASSNRGQGARDEQYF. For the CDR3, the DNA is TGTGCCAGCAGCAATAGGGGACAGGGGGCTAGGGACGAGCAGTACTTC.

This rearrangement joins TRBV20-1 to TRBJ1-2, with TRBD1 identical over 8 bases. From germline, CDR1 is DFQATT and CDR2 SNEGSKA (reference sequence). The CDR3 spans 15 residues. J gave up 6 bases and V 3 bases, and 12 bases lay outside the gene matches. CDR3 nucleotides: TGCAGTGCTAGTACCATCGGACAGGGCACGGATGGCTACACCTTC. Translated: CSASTIGQGTDGYTF.

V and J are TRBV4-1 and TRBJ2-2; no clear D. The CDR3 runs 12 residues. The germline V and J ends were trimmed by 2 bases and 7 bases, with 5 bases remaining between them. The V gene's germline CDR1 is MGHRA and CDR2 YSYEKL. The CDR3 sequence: CASSQPIGELFF. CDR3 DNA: TGCGCCAGCAGCCAACCCATCGGGGAGCTGTTTTTT.

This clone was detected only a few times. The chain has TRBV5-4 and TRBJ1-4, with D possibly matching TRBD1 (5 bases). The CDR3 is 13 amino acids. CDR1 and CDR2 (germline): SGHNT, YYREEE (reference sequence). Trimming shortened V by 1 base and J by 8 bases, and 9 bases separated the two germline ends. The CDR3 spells CASSLIGDEKLFF. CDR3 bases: TGTGCCAGCAGCTTGATCGGGGACGAAAAACTGTTTTTT.

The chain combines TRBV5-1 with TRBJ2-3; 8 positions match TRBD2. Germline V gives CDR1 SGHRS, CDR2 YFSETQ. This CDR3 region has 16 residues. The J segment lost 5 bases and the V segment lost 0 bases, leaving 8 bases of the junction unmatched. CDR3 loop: CASSLAGLEYGDTQYF. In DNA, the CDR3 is TGCGCCAGCAGCTTGGCGGGACTAGAGTATGGAGATACGCAGTATTTT.

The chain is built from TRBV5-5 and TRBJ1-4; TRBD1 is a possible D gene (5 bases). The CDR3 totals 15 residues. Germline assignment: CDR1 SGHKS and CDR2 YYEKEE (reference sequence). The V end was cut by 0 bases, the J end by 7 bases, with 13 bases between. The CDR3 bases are TGTGCCAGCAGCTTGGCAGGCAGGGTTGGTGAAAAACTGTTTTTT. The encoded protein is CASSLAGRVGEKLFF.

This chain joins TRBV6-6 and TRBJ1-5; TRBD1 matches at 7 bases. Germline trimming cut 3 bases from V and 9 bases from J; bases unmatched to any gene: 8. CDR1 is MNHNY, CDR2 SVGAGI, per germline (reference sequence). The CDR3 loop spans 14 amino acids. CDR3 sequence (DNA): TGTGCCAGCAGTTATCAGGGGGGTAGAGGGCCCCAGCATTTT. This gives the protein CASSYQGGRGPQHF.

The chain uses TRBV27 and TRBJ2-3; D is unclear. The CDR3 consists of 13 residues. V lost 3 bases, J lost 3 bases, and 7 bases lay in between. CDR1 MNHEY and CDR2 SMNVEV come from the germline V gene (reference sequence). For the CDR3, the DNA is TGTGCCAGCAGTTTGATGGTTACAGATACGCAGTATTTT. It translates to CASSLMVTDTQYF.

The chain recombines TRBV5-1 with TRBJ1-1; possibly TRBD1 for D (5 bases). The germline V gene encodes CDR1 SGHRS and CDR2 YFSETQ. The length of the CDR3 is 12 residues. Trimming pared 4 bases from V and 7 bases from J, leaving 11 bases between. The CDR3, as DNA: TGCGCCAGCAGCCTCTCAGGGTTTGAAGCTTTCTTT. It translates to CASSLSGFEAFF.

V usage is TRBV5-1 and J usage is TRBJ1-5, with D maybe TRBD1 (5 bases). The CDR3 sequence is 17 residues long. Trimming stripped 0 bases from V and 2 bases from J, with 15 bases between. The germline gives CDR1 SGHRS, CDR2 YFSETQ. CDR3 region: CASSLVVDLGGNQPQHF. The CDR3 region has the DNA TGCGCCAGCAGCTTGGTGGTTGATTTGGGGGGCAATCAGCCCCAGCATTTT.

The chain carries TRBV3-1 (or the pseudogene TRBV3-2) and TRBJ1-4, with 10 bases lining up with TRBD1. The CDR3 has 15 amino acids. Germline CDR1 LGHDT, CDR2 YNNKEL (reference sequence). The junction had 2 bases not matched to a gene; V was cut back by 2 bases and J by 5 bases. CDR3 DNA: TGTGCCAGCAGCCAAATGGGACAGGGGAATGAAAAACTGTTTTTT. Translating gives CASSQMGQGNEKLFF.